The following is a T cell receptor (beta chain) sequence with its context. As handled by the study authors: Estimation of nucleated cell counts relied on the amplification of reference gene primers. The assay was immunoSEQ multiplex PCR, and TCRdb's table has in-frame clones only and misses some. Clone size and the V and J calls come from that table; the DNA yielded D and trimming. The sample contains about 94,000 clones, about 87% of which appear only once. The record originates from a study of blood T cell repertoires in COVID-19. In the study overall: Samples taken during acute and convalescent COVID-19 were collected in the United States, Italy and Spain. T cells, B-cell-depleted T cells, or PBMCs provided the cDNA or gDNA that served as material.

The CDR3 consists of 16 residues. Germline V gene lookup returns CDR1 SGHDT and CDR2 YYEEEE. With V trimmed by 3 bases and J by 3 bases, 7 bases remained unmatched. This receptor was taken from a human donor with acute or convalescent COVID-19. The donor label of this sample is uncertain. This sequence joins TRBV5-6 and TRBJ1-5; TRBD1 aligns across 9 bases. Sequenced: peripheral blood. Here the CDR3 reads CASSSGQGPLNQPQHF. CDR3 bases: TGTGCCAGCAGCTCGGGACAGGGCCCCCTCAATCAGCCCCAGCATTTT.